This T cell receptor beta chain is from a study of T cell responses to AZD1222 COVID-19 vaccine. Overall study findings and caveats: Unmutated variant regions reportedly attract nearly half of all spike-specific TCRs. CD4 TCRs linked to vaccination spanned spike, dominating at 160-218 and 743-854. Clonal diversity was possibly underestimated, and white British individuals and females predominated among donors. The study identified only five or six AZD1222 recipients as seropositive at baseline.

Some clones are missing from TCRdb's copy, which holds only in-frame ones; the method was immunoSEQ multiplex PCR. The sample carries about 120,000 clones, almost 90% recorded once. The V gene end was trimmed by 6 bases and the J gene end by 4 bases; junction bases not matched to a gene: 11. CDR1 is MDHEN and CDR2 is SYDVKM in the germline V gene. This CDR3 has 16 amino acids. Note on this clone: Its antigen is unknown.

The chain is built from TRBV28 and TRBJ1-4; 7 bases are a match to TRBD1. This sequence originates from an adult in good health. The sample here was peripheral blood, taken on day 0 of AZD1222 vaccination. The CDR3 region is CASRRYLTGFNEKLFF. DNA for the CDR3: TGTGCCAGCAGACGATACCTGACAGGGTTTAATGAAAAACTGTTTTTT.